This TCR beta chain emerged from a study of Ad26.COV2.S vaccination and SARS-CoV-2 variants. On the study more broadly: Enrollment placed the donor in the COV1001 Ad26.COV2.S trial arm.

Generated by immunoSEQ multiplex PCR, the TCRdb table keeps only in-frame clones and is missing some. Of 200,000 to 300,000 clones listed, roughly 90% are singletons. With 4 bases removed from V and 6 bases from J, the gap between germline ends came to 16 bases. This CDR3 has 15 amino acids. Germline CDR1 SGHNT, CDR2 YYREEE (reference sequence). Treatment in this sample: roughly 20 received Ad26.COV2.S at low or high dose, single or two shots; about five received placebo; per-sample allocation not given. The samples were gathered on day 63 after the first injection of vaccine or placebo. The chain employs TRBV5-4 and TRBJ2-2; no firm D call. Specimen: peripheral blood, collected in a trial of Ad26.COV2.S vaccine versus placebo. The clonotype was recovered from a person between 18 and 59 years old who received the Ad26.COV2.S COVID-19 vaccine or a placebo. The CDR3 nucleotides are TGTGCCAGCAGCCCCGGGCGGCAGGTGGCCGGGGAGCTGTTTTTT. Its translation: CASSPGRQVAGELFF.